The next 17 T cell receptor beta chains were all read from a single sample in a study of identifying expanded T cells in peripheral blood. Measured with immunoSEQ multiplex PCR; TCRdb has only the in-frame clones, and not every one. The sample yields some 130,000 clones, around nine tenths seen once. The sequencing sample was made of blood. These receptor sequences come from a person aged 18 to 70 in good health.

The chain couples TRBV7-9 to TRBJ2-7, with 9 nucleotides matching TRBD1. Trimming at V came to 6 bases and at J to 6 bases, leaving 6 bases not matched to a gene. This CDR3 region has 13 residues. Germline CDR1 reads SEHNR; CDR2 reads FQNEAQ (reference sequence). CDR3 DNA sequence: TGTGCCAGCAGTAGGACAGGGGCCCTCGAGCAGTACTTC. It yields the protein CASSRTGALEQYF. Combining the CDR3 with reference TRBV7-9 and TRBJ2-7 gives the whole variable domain DTGVSQNPRHKITKRGQNVTFRCDPISEHNRLYWYRQTLGQGPEFLTYFQNEAQLEKSRLLSDRFSAERPKGSFSTLEIQRTEQGDSAMYLCASSRTGALEQYFGPGTRLTVT.

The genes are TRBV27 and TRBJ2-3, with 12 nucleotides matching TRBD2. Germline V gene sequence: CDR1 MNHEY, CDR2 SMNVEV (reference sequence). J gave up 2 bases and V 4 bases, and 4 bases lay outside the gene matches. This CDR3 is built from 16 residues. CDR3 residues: CASSSWTSGTTDTQYF. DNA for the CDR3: TGTGCCAGCAGTTCCTGGACTAGCGGGACCACAGATACGCAGTATTTT.

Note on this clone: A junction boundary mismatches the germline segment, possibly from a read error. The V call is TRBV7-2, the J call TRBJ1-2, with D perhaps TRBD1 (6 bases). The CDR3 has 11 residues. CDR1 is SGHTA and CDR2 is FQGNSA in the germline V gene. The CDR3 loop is CASSLKGGVAF. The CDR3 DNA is TGTGCCAGCAGCTTAAAAGGGGGAGTGGCCTTC. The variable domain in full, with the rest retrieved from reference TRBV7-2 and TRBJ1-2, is GAGVSQSPSNKVTEKGKDVELRCDPISGHTALYWYRQSLGQGLEFLIYFQGNSAPDKSGLPSDRFSAERTGGSVSTLTIQRTQQEDSAVYLCASSLKGGVAFGSGTRLTVV.

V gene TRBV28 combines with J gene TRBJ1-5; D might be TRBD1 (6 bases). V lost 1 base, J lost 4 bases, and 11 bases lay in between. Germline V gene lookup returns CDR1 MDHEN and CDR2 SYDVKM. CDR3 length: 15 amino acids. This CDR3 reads CASSLSQGRNQPQHF. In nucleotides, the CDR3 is TGTGCCAGCAGTTTATCCCAGGGGAGGAATCAGCCCCAGCATTTT.

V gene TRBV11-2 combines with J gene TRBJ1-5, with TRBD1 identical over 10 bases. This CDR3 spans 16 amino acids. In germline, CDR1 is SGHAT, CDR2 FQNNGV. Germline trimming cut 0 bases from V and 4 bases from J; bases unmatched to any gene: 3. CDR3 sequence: CASSLESDRGNQPQHF. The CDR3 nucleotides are TGTGCCAGCAGCTTAGAATCGGACAGGGGGAATCAGCCCCAGCATTTT. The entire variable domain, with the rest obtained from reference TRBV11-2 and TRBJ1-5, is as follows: EAGVAQSPRYKIIEKRQSVAFWCNPISGHATLYWYQQILGQGPKLLIQFQNNGVVDDSQLPKDRFSAERLKGVDSTLKIQPAKLEDSAVYLCASSLESDRGNQPQHFGDGTRLSIL.

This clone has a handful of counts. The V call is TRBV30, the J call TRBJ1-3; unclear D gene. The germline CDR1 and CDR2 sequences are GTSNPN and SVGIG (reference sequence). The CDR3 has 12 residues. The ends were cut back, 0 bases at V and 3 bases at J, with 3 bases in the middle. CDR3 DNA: TGTGCCTGGAGTGTAGGTGGAAACACCATATATTTT. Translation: CAWSVGGNTIYF.

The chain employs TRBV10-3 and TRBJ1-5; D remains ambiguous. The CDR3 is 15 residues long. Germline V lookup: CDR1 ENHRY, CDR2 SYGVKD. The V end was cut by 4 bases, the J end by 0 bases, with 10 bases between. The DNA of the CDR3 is TGTGCCATCAGTGTGGGAGATTCTAGCAATCAGCCCCAGCATTTT. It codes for CAISVGDSSNQPQHF.

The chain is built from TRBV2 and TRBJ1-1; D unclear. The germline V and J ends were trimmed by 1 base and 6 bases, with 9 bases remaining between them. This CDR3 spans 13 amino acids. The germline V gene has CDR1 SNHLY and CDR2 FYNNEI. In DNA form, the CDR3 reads TGTGCCAGCAGTGAAGGAATGCGTCCTGAAGCTTTCTTT. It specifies CASSEGMRPEAFF.

The CDR3, as DNA: TGTGCCAGCTCACCAGAGACGCAGGGAAACACCATATATTTT. This encodes CASSPETQGNTIYF. The rearrangement joins TRBV18 to TRBJ1-3; D not resolved. V lost 2 bases to trimming and J lost 4 bases, with 9 bases between them. Per the germline V gene, CDR1 is KGHSH and CDR2 is LQKENI. This CDR3 spans 14 amino acids.

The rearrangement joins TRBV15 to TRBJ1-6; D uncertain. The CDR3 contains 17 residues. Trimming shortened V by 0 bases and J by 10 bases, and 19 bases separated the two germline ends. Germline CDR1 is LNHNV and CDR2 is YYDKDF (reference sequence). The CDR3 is CATSRDRARAAGSPLHF. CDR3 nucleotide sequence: TGTGCCACCAGCAGAGATCGGGCACGGGCAGCGGGGTCACCCCTCCACTTT. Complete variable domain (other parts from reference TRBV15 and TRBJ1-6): DAMVIQNPRYQVTQFGKPVTLSCSQTLNHNVMYWYQQKSSQAPKLLFHYYDKDFNNEADTPDNFQSRRPNTSFCFLDIRSPGLGDTAMYLCATSRDRARAAGSPLHFGNGTRLTVT.

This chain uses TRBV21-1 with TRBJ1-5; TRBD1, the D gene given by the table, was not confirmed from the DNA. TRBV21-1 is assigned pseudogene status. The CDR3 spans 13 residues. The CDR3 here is CASRDRGNQPQHF. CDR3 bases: TGTGCCAGCCGGGACAGGGGTAATCAGCCCCAGCATTTT.

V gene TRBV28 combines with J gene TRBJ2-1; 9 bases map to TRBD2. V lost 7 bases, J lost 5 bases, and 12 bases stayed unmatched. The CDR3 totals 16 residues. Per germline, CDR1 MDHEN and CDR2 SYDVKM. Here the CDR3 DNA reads TGTGCCAGCATTAAGGGGCGGGGGGGCACCGACAATGAGCAGTTCTTC. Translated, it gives CASIKGRGGTDNEQFF.

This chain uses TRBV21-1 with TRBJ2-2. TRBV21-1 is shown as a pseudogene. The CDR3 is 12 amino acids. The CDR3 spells CASSSHTGELFF. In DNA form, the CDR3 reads TGTGCCAGCAGCTCCCACACCGGGGAGCTGTTTTTT.

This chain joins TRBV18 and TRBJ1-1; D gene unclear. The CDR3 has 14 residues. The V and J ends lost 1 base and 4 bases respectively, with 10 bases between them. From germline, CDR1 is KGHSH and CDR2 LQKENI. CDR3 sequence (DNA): TGTGCCAGCTCACCACAGACCCGGGCCACTGAAGCTTTCTTT. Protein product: CASSPQTRATEAFF.

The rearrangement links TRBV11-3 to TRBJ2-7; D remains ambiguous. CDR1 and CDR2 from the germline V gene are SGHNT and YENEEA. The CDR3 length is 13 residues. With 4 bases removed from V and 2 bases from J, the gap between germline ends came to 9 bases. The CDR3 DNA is TGTGCCAGCAGCTACTCCGGAGCCTACGAGCAGTACTTC. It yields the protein CASSYSGAYEQYF. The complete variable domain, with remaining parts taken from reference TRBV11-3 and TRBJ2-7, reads EAGVVQSPRYKIIEKKQPVAFWCNPISGHNTLYWYLQNLGQGPELLIRYENEEAVDDSQLPKDRFSAERLKGVDSTLKIQPAELGDSAVYLCASSYSGAYEQYFGPGTRLTVT.

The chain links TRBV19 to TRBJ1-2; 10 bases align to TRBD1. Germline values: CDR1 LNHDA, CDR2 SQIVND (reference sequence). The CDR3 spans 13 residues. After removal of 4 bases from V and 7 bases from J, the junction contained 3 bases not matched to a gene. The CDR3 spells CASSTGTGAGYTF. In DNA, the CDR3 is TGTGCCAGTAGTACCGGGACAGGGGCTGGCTACACCTTC.

For the CDR3, the DNA is TGTGCCATCAGTGGAGGGGTAAATAGCAATCAGCCCCAGCATTTT. Translated: CAISGGVNSNQPQHF. V is TRBV10-3 and J is TRBJ1-5; D might be TRBD1 (5 bases). V was clipped by 4 bases and J by 0 bases, with 10 bases between them. Germline loops: CDR1 ENHRY, CDR2 SYGVKD. The CDR3 runs 15 residues.